This T cell receptor (beta chain) was captured in a study of blood T cell repertoires in COVID-19. Turning to the study itself: Samples of COVID-19 (acute and convalescent) were obtained from the United States, Italy and Spain. T cells, B-cell-depleted T cells, or PBMCs provided the cDNA or gDNA that served as material.

Assay: immunoSEQ multiplex PCR; the TCRdb copy retains only in-frame clones and omits some. The repertoire holds some 270,000 clones, with around 90% as singletons. In germline, CDR1 is SQVTM, CDR2 ANQGSEA. This CDR3 is 11 amino acids long. Trimming took 8 bases from V and 5 from J, leaving 12 bases between them. Within the 2 weeks before study entry, each person in the exposed group met a COVID-19 case. The sequencing input was PBMCs or T cells enriched from blood (not recorded which). The chain joins TRBV29-1 to TRBJ1-2, with D possibly matching TRBD1 (5 bases). This TCR came from a woman between 40 and 55 years old who had been exposed to COVID-19. This CDR3 is CSPLGGYGYTF. The CDR3 nucleotides are TGCAGCCCCCTCGGGGGATATGGCTACACCTTC.